Listed below are T cell receptor beta chains from one sample, sequenced in a study of T cell changes during pregnancy in multiple sclerosis. The method was immunoSEQ multiplex PCR; TCRdb's version includes in-frame clones alone and lacks a portion of them. Seen here are 85,000 to 130,000 clones, about 90% observed once, and the top ten hold approximately 1.6%. The specimen was peripheral blood, collected after pregnancy. These receptors were taken from a female donor with multiple sclerosis, enrolled in a pregnancy study. The CDR3 runs from the conserved cysteine through the conserved F or W. Each record gives: clone size, D gene, J gene, V gene, CDR3 protein, CDR3 DNA. D genes are given only for firm matches. Some rows mark clone size as missing; the rest say once, few, many or name a class of expanded clone.

NA	NA	TRBJ1-4	TRBV4-1	CASSSDSRTEKLFF	TGCGCCAGCAGCTCGGACAGCCGGACTGAAAAACTGTTTTTT
NA	NA	TRBJ1-4	TRBV2	CASSEAVGESEKLFF	TGTGCCAGCAGTGAAGCGGTCGGGGAAAGTGAAAAACTGTTTTTT
NA	NA	TRBJ1-5	TRBV7-8	CASSPGAGNQPQHF	TGTGCCAGCAGCCCAGGGGCGGGCAATCAGCCCCAGCATTTT
NA	TRBD1	TRBJ1-1	TRBV5-1	CASSLQGMNTEAFF	TGCGCCAGCAGCTTACAGGGGATGAACACTGAAGCTTTCTTT
NA	TRBD2	TRBJ2-1	TRBV28	CASRRRLAGENEQFF	TGTGCCAGCAGGAGACGACTAGCGGGAGAAAATGAGCAGTTCTTC
once	NA	TRBJ1-3	TRBV18	CASSLSSPGAQNLNTIYF	TGTGCCAGCTCACTCTCTTCACCAGGGGCCCAAAACCTTAACACCATATATTTT
NA	NA	TRBJ2-5	TRBV10-3	CAISGGARVKETQYF	TGTGCCATCAGTGGGGGAGCTAGGGTTAAAGAGACCCAGTACTTC
NA	NA	TRBJ2-2	TRBV7-8	CASSLEGRNTGELFF	TGTGCCAGCAGCTTAGAAGGGAGGAACACCGGGGAGCTGTTTTTT
NA	NA	TRBJ2-2	TRBV7-9	CASSLWRTANTGELFF	TGTGCCAGCAGCTTATGGCGGACAGCGAACACCGGGGAGCTGTTTTTT
NA	TRBD2	TRBJ2-7	TRBV5-1	CASQPGLLADKDEQYF	TGCGCCAGCCAGCCAGGACTACTAGCGGATAAGGACGAGCAGTACTTC
NA	NA	TRBJ1-1	TRBV6-5	CASSYREGEAFF	TGTGCCAGCAGTTACAGGGAGGGTGAAGCTTTCTTT
once	TRBD1	TRBJ1-5	TRBV4-1	CASSQEAGGGTGMGNQPQHF	TGCGCCAGCAGCCAAGAAGCGGGTGGTGGGACAGGGATGGGCAATCAGCCCCAGCATTTT
few	NA	TRBJ2-7	TRBV6-1	CASSQGFSYEQYF	TGTGCCAGCAGTCAGGGGTTCTCCTACGAGCAGTACTTC
NA	TRBD1	TRBJ1-6	TRBV9	CASSAAGTGNSPLHF	TGTGCCAGCAGCGCGGCCGGGACAGGGAATTCACCCCTCCACTTT
NA	TRBD1	TRBJ1-1	TRBV9	CASSTGQGARKYTEAFF	TGTGCCAGCAGCACGGGACAGGGGGCAAGAAAGTACACTGAAGCTTTCTTT
NA	NA	TRBJ1-2	TRBV25-1	CASSEEKQGNYGYTF	TGTGCCAGCTCCGAAGAGAAACAGGGCAACTATGGCTACACCTTC
NA	NA	TRBJ2-1	TRBV5-6	CASRPAGPWGNEQFF	TGTGCCAGCCGTCCAGCAGGGCCTTGGGGCAATGAGCAGTTCTTC
NA	NA	TRBJ2-7	TRBV15	CATSLDTDEQYF	TGTGCCACCAGCCTTGACACCGACGAGCAGTACTTC
NA	NA	TRBJ2-7	TRBV27	CASSLGRGPYEQYF	TGTGCCAGCAGTTTAGGCAGGGGACCCTACGAGCAGTACTTC
NA	NA	TRBJ2-7	TRBV7-2	CASSLGGREQYF	TGTGCCAGCAGCTTGGGGGGACGGGAGCAGTACTTC
NA	TRBD1	TRBJ1-5	TRBV27	CASRPSGGTGQPQHF	TGTGCCAGCAGGCCCTCAGGGGGGACAGGTCAGCCCCAGCATTTT
NA	NA	TRBJ1-1	TRBV4-2	CASSVGMNTEAFF	TGTGCCAGCAGCGTGGGCATGAACACTGAAGCTTTCTTT